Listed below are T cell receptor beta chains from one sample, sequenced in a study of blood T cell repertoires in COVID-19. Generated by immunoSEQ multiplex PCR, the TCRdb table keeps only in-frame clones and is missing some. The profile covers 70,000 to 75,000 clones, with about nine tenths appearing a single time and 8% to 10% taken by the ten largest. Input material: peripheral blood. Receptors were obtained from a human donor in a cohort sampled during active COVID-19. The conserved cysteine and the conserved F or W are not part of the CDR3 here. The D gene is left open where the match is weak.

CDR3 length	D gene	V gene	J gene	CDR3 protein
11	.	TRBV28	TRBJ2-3	ASTGVSTDTQY
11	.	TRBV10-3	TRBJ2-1	AIRFDRNNEQF
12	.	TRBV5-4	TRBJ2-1	ASSLSVGEGEQF
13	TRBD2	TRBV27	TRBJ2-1	ASTPLAGGGNEQF
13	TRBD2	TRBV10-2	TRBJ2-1	ASTRAGGSYNEQF
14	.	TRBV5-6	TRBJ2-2	ASSLDTGSFTGELF
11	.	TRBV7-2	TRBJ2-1	ASSLGAGTFQF
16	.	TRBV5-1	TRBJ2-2	ASSLATREGANTGELF
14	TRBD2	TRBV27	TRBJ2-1	ASSPRGGRGYNEQF
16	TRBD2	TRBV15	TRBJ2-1	ATSRTSGDHLLYNEQF
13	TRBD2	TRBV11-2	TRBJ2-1	ASSYGLASYNEQF
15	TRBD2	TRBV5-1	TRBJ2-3	ASSLGPSGGNTDTQY
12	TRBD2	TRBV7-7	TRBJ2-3	ASSFGGVGDTQY
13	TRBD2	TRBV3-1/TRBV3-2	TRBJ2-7	ASSFGLAGYYEQY
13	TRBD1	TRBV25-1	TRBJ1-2	ASSKTGGGLNGYT
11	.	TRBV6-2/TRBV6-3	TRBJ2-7	ASSYSRFPEQY
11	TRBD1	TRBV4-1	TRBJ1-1	ASSHQGVTEAF
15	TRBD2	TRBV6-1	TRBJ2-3	ASSEARAAGGIDTQY
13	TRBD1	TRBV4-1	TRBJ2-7	ASRPGLGQDYEQY
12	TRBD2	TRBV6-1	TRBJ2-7	ASSELQRDYEQY
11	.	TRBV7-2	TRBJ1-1	ASSLSVNTEAF
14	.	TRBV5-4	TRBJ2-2	ASSLEGGVDTGELF